These T cell receptor beta chains were read from a single sample in a study of control samples from healthy donors and cancer patients. The method was immunoSEQ multiplex PCR; TCRdb's version includes in-frame clones alone and lacks a portion of them. The profile shows more than 75,000 clones, 65% to 85% of them singletons. Sequenced sample: PBMCs. The receptor source for this set is a man aged 65 to 79 with lung cancer. Both conserved end residues are part of each CDR3. Fields, in order: V gene, clone size, J gene, D gene, CDR3 protein, CDR3 DNA. The D gene is left open where the match is weak. Size tells how often a clone was seen (once, few, many) or the class of an expanded clone, and some rows leave it out.

>TRBV6-5|-|TRBJ1-2|-
CASSYSSGNYGYTF
TGTGCCAGCAGTTACTCGTCCGGAAACTATGGCTACACCTTC
>TRBV6-5|once|TRBJ1-5|-
CASSYSGHLRQPQHF
TGTGCCAGCAGTTACTCGGGGCACCTTAGACAGCCCCAGCATTTT
>TRBV7-2|few|TRBJ2-7|-
CASTLEAGREQYF
TGTGCCAGCACACTAGAGGCAGGGAGGGAGCAGTACTTC
>TRBV7-8|-|TRBJ2-7|-
CASSRGGEQYF
TGTGCCAGCAGCCGAGGGGGGGAGCAGTACTTC
>TRBV12-3/TRBV12-4|-|TRBJ1-6|TRBD1
CASSSRQGSPLHF
TGTGCCAGCAGTTCCCGACAGGGCTCACCCCTCCACTTT
>TRBV10-2|-|TRBJ1-5|-
CASSGGLYQPQHF
TGCGCCAGCAGTGGGGGACTTTATCAGCCCCAGCATTTT
>TRBV7-9|once|TRBJ2-2|-
CTSSFLANTGELFF
TGTACCAGCAGCTTTCTGGCGAACACCGGGGAGCTGTTTTTT
>TRBV6-6|few|TRBJ1-1|-
CASSYGGHMNTEAFF
TGTGCCAGCAGTTACGGAGGGCACATGAACACTGAAGCTTTCTTT
>TRBV5-1|-|TRBJ2-3|TRBD2
CASSPSGTSGGADTQYF
TGCGCCAGCAGCCCGTCCGGGACTAGCGGGGGGGCAGATACGCAGTATTTT
>TRBV27|-|TRBJ1-5|-
CASSSLMAGESQPQHF
TGTGCCAGCAGTTCGCTCATGGCCGGGGAGAGTCAGCCCCAGCATTTT
>TRBV6-5|-|TRBJ2-7|TRBD2
CASSRGSGGSYEQYF
TGTGCCAGCAGCCGGGGGAGCGGGGGGTCCTACGAGCAGTACTTC
>TRBV24-1|-|TRBJ2-7|-
CATSDARHYEQYF
TGTGCCACCAGTGACGCCCGCCACTACGAGCAGTACTTC
>TRBV2|-|TRBJ1-4|-
CASSRPGAVSEKLFF
TGTGCCAGCAGCCGCCCGGGGGCCGTGTCTGAAAAACTGTTTTTT
>TRBV6-6|-|TRBJ1-6|-
CASSYSRGGSPLHF
TGTGCCAGCAGTTACTCGAGAGGAGGTTCACCCCTCCACTTT
>TRBV30|-|TRBJ2-5|-
CAWSVRQQETQYF
TGTGCCTGGAGTGTACGACAGCAAGAGACCCAGTACTTC
>TRBV11-2|-|TRBJ2-2|-
CASSLYGADTGELFF
TGTGCCAGCAGCTTGTACGGGGCGGACACCGGGGAGCTGTTTTTT
>TRBV27|once|TRBJ2-1|TRBD1
CASSKNRDRRLIEQFF
TGTGCCAGCAGTAAAAACCGGGACAGGAGACTTATTGAGCAGTTCTTC
>TRBV6-5|few|TRBJ2-7|-
CASIRIHGSYEQYF
TGTGCCAGCATTCGGATTCATGGCTCCTACGAGCAGTACTTC
>TRBV30|-|TRBJ2-3|-
CAWTQTTDTQYF
TGTGCCTGGACCCAGACCACAGATACGCAGTATTTT
>TRBV18|-|TRBJ2-7|-
CASSPLSGRGYEQYF
TGTGCCAGCTCACCACTGTCAGGGAGAGGCTACGAGCAGTACTTC
>TRBV7-9|-|TRBJ2-1|-
CASSRTYNEQFF
TGTGCCAGCAGTCGGACCTACAATGAGCAGTTCTTC
>TRBV7-2|-|TRBJ1-2|-
CASSTYSGFYDYGYTF
TGTGCCAGCAGTACGTACTCAGGGTTTTACGACTATGGCTACACCTTC
>TRBV24-1|-|TRBJ2-1|-
CATSDLYEQFF
TGTGCCACCAGTGATTTGTATGAGCAGTTCTTC
>TRBV9|-|TRBJ1-3|-
CASSVAGRASGNTIYF
TGTGCCAGCAGCGTAGCGGGACGGGCCTCTGGAAACACCATATATTTT
>TRBV5-8|-|TRBJ1-1|-
CASSLRVMAEAFF
TGTGCCAGCAGCTTGAGGGTGATGGCTGAAGCTTTCTTT